The text below deals with one T cell receptor (beta chain). The antigen remains undetermined. The PCR had 60 Vbeta and 13 Jbeta primers. Profiled with immunoSEQ multiplex PCR; TCRdb holds only in-frame clones, not every one. The sample comprises about 81,000 clones, over 65% of which are singletons, and around 3.1% rests with the top ten. The V and J ends lost 5 bases and 3 bases, in that order; junction bases with no gene match: 6. The germline V gene has CDR1 MRHNA and CDR2 SNTAGT. The CDR3 totals 16 residues. These data belong to a study of cytomegalovirus exposure and HLA in healthy donors. Study-level information: Roughly 80 million unique TCRs from HLA-typed donors made up an early data release. Study results and limitations: Several of the most significant clusters were apparently associated with common viral pathogens in a later analysis.

The chain has TRBV6-4 and TRBJ2-3, with 12 bases fitting TRBD1. The receptor was derived from a man aged 50 to 59 in good health and CMV-seropositive. Sequencing was carried out using PBMCs. CDR3 residues: CASSSGTGGLTDTQYF. CDR3 nucleotide sequence: TGTGCCAGCAGTTCCGGGACAGGGGGCCTTACAGATACGCAGTATTTT.